The next 26 T cell receptor beta chains were all read from a single sample in a study of blood T cell repertoires in COVID-19 (dated by TCRdb to about 2020). Library prep was done by the immunoSEQ multiplex PCR assay. As stored in TCRdb, this immuneACCESS dataset retains in-frame rearrangements with V and J assigned. A fraction of the clones does not appear; measured against another copy, unresolved V genes explain less than half of the discrepancy, and the remainder lacks a known reason. Across this sample there are 150,000 to 200,000 clones, with 76% seen only once. Together, the top ten hold 8.5% to 10% of the sample. The specimen was peripheral blood. Receptor source: a woman between 50 and 59 years old with active or convalescent COVID-19.

Only a few counts were recorded for this clone. The rearrangement uses TRBV7-3 and TRBJ2-2; D is unclear. V dropped 5 bases and J dropped 4 bases, with 11 bases sitting between them. The CDR3 is made up of 14 amino acids. Germline loops: CDR1 SGHTA, CDR2 FQGTGA. CDR3: CASSPLVATGELFF. Written as DNA, the CDR3 is TGTGCCAGCAGCCCGCTAGTGGCCACCGGGGAGCTGTTTTTT.

In this sample, this clone turned up a few times. This chain uses TRBV6-6 with TRBJ1-2; 9 nucleotides agree with TRBD1. The ends lost 6 bases at V and 4 bases at J; junction bases unmatched: 6. The CDR3 totals 14 residues. CDR1 and CDR2 from the germline V gene are MNHNY and SVGAGI (reference sequence). CDR3 DNA sequence: TGTGCCAGCAGGAGTGGACAGGGGTCCTATGGCTACACCTTC. Its translation is CASRSGQGSYGYTF.

The rearrangement links TRBV15 to TRBJ1-1, with D uncertain. The V gene lost 0 bases and the J gene lost 0 bases, with 11 bases spanning the gap. Germline CDR1 is LNHNV and CDR2 is YYDKDF (reference sequence). This CDR3 spans 16 amino acids. The CDR3, as DNA: TGTGCCACCAGCAGAGAGAGACACATCCTGAACACTGAAGCTTTCTTT. Its protein product is CATSRERHILNTEAFF.

The chain is built from TRBV12-3 or TRBV12-4 and TRBJ1-3; D is undetermined. This CDR3 spans 13 amino acids. V was cut by 6 bases and J by 0 bases, with 6 bases left in between. In DNA, the CDR3 is TGTGCCAGCAGGGGCTTCTCTGGAAACACCATATATTTT. Amino acids: CASRGFSGNTIYF.

The chain joins TRBV3-1 (or the pseudogene TRBV3-2) to TRBJ1-4; D not certain. The CDR3 contains 13 residues. In germline, CDR1 is LGHDT, CDR2 YNNKEL (reference sequence). V lost 3 bases, J lost 7 bases, and 9 bases lay in between. The CDR3 region has the DNA TGTGCCAGCAGCCACGGAGAGGGTGAAAAACTGTTTTTT. Protein product: CASSHGEGEKLFF.

Only a few counts were recorded for this clone. The genes are TRBV3-1 (or the pseudogene TRBV3-2) and TRBJ1-6; D ambiguous. CDR3 size: 15 residues. V was shortened by 3 bases and J by 8 bases, with 14 bases between the two germline ends. Germline V CDR1 and CDR2: LGHDT, YNNKEL (reference sequence). The CDR3, as DNA: TGTGCCAGCAGCCACCCTAAGGTTGCGGATTCACCCCTCCACTTT. Its translation is CASSHPKVADSPLHF.

V and J are TRBV7-9 and TRBJ1-2, with D unresolved. The germline gives CDR1 SEHNR, CDR2 FQNEAQ (reference sequence). The CDR3 loop spans 16 amino acids. V shed 8 bases and J shed 4 bases, with 23 bases lying between them. This chain's CDR3 is CASSSIARGDVYGYTF. In DNA form, the CDR3 reads TGTGCCAGCTCGTCCATAGCCCGGGGAGATGTCTATGGCTACACCTTC. Supplemented by reference TRBV7-9 and TRBJ1-2, the full variable domain reads DTGVSQNPRHKITKRGQNVTFRCDPISEHNRLYWYRQTLGQGPEFLTYFQNEAQLEKSRLLSDRFSAERPKGSFSTLEIQRTEQGDSAMYLCASSSIARGDVYGYTFGSGTRLTVV.

This clone has just one count. The J gene is TRBJ2-1, the V gene TRBV20-1, with D perhaps TRBD1 (6 bases). There are 14 residues in the CDR3. In germline, CDR1 is DFQATT, CDR2 SNEGSKA (reference sequence). With 3 bases removed from V and 9 bases from J, the gap between germline ends came to 18 bases. CDR3 amino acids: CSASVAGVGTEQFF. The CDR3 bases are TGCAGTGCTAGTGTCGCAGGGGTTGGTACTGAGCAGTTCTTC.

This chain links TRBV18 with TRBJ1-1; TRBD1 matches at 12 bases. From germline, CDR1 is KGHSH and CDR2 LQKENI. The length of the CDR3 is 16 residues. V gave up 3 bases and J gave up 5 bases; unmatched junction bases: 7. The CDR3 loop is CASSPLGDRGRTEAFF. CDR3 DNA sequence: TGTGCCAGCTCACCCCTCGGGGACAGGGGGCGAACTGAAGCTTTCTTT.

This chain links TRBV4-3 with TRBJ2-2; D uncertain. Trimming stripped 1 base from V and 1 base from J, with 4 bases between. Germline V gene lookup returns CDR1 LGHNA and CDR2 YSLEER. The CDR3 is 14 residues long. CDR3: CASSQAGNTGELFF. CDR3 DNA: TGCGCCAGCAGCCAAGCAGGGAACACCGGGGAGCTGTTTTTT.

This sequence joins TRBV28 and TRBJ1-4; 7 bases are shared with TRBD1. V lost 6 bases to trimming and J lost 3 bases; unmatched junction nucleotides: 7. This CDR3 is 15 amino acids long. Germline loops: CDR1 MDHEN, CDR2 SYDVKM. The CDR3 loop is CASRSRQGSNEKLFF. The CDR3 bases are TGTGCCAGCAGATCCCGACAGGGATCTAATGAAAAACTGTTTTTT.

The chain uses TRBV30 and TRBJ1-1, with D perhaps matching TRBD1 (6 bases). Germline values: CDR1 GTSNPN, CDR2 SVGIG (reference sequence). Trimming removed 3 bases from V and 1 base from J, with 9 bases in between. The CDR3 spans 13 residues. The CDR3 sequence is CAWRAGANTEAFF. CDR3 bases: TGTGCCTGGAGGGCAGGGGCGAACACTGAAGCTTTCTTT. The entire variable domain, with the rest obtained from reference TRBV30 and TRBJ1-1, is as follows: SQTIHQWPATLVQPVGSPLSLECTVEGTSNPNLYWYRQAAGRGLQLLFYSVGIGQISSEVPQNLSASRPQDRQFILSSKKLLLSDSGFYLCAWRAGANTEAFFGQGTRLTVV.

This chain connects TRBV28 to TRBJ2-3; TRBD1 matches at 7 bases. Per germline, CDR1 MDHEN and CDR2 SYDVKM. This CDR3 is 18 amino acids long. Losses at the gene ends were 4 bases for V and 7 bases for J; bases not matched to a gene: 20. CDR3 nucleotides: TGTGCCAGCAGTTCACCGGGCCCGGGACAGCCTGCCTTTAATACGCAGTATTTT. Translating it yields CASSSPGPGQPAFNTQYF.

V usage is TRBV5-6 and J usage is TRBJ2-5, with TRBD2 matching over 10 bases. CDR1 and CDR2 (germline): SGHDT, YYEEEE. V dropped 4 bases and J dropped 5; count of bases not matched to a gene: 5. The CDR3 covers 14 residues. The CDR3 DNA sequence: TGTGCCAGCAGCCTACTAGCGGGGACGGAGACCCAGTACTTC. It codes for CASSLLAGTETQYF. The full variable domain, its missing parts supplied by reference TRBV5-6 and TRBJ2-5, is DAGVTQSPTHLIKTRGQQVTLRCSPKSGHDTVSWYQQALGQGPQFIFQYYEEEERQRGNFPDRFSGHQFPNYSSELNVNALLLGDSALYLCASSLLAGTETQYFGPGTRLLVL.

CDR3 loop: CSASLRSSYNEQFF. DNA of the CDR3: TGCAGTGCTAGTCTTCGGAGCTCCTACAATGAGCAGTTCTTC. The chain recombines TRBV20-1 with TRBJ2-1, with D unresolved. The CDR3 covers 14 residues. V was trimmed by 3 bases and J by 0 bases, leaving 9 bases between them. Germline assignment: CDR1 DFQATT and CDR2 SNEGSKA (reference sequence).

This clone was seen a single time. The chain combines TRBV5-6 with TRBJ2-5; TRBD1 aligns across 8 bases. The CDR3 runs to 14 residues. Germline assignment: CDR1 SGHDT and CDR2 YYEEEE. The J segment lost 4 bases and the V segment lost 4 bases, leaving 6 bases of the junction unmatched. The CDR3 loop is CASSPDRVVETQYF. The CDR3 coding sequence is TGTGCCAGCAGCCCGGACAGGGTGGTAGAGACCCAGTACTTC.

This chain joins TRBV19 and TRBJ2-3, with 14 bases matching TRBD2. Germline CDR1 reads LNHDA; CDR2 reads SQIVND (reference sequence). The V segment lost 5 bases and the J segment 1 base; nucleotides outside the gene matches: 5. This CDR3 comprises 17 residues. CDR3 residues: CASSPGLAGGRTDTQYF. In DNA form, the CDR3 reads TGTGCCAGTAGTCCCGGACTAGCGGGGGGACGCACAGATACGCAGTATTTT.

The chain combines TRBV27 with TRBJ2-2, with a weak D call TRBD2 (6 bases). Trimming took off 8 bases at V and 0 bases at J, with 10 bases between the two ends. The CDR3 is 14 amino acids. The germline V gene encodes CDR1 MNHEY and CDR2 SMNVEV (reference sequence). This CDR3 reads CASAGRTNTGELFF. The CDR3 bases are TGTGCCAGCGCAGGGAGGACGAACACCGGGGAGCTGTTTTTT.

The chain couples TRBV5-8 to TRBJ1-2; the D gene is possibly TRBD1 (6 bases). This CDR3 is 14 amino acids long. Deletions cut 5 bases from V and 6 bases from J, with 17 bases between. Per the germline V gene, CDR1 is SGHTS and CDR2 is YDEGEE. The CDR3 spells CASRAIQGGHGYTF. CDR3 DNA: TGTGCCAGCAGGGCGATACAGGGAGGGCATGGCTACACCTTC.

The CDR3 reads CARAGDRVLNTEAFF. CDR3 nucleotides: TGTGCCAGGGCGGGGGACAGGGTACTGAACACTGAAGCTTTCTTT. The chain combines TRBV21-1 with TRBJ1-1; the table's D call of TRBD1 was not tested on the DNA. TRBV21-1 is tagged as a pseudogene. The CDR3 runs to 15 residues.

This clone was seen once. This chain uses TRBV11-1 with TRBJ2-7; D might be TRBD2 (5 bases). The CDR3 has 14 amino acids. CDR1 SGHAT and CDR2 FQDESV come from the germline V gene (reference sequence). Trimming shortened V by 6 bases and J by 5 bases, and 17 bases separated the two germline ends. CDR3 nucleotides: TGTGCCAGCAGTACCACCACTCGGGGTCACGAGCAGTACTTC. Protein sequence: CASSTTTRGHEQYF.

The chain is built from TRBV19 and TRBJ1-5; D might be TRBD1 (6 bases). The germline gives CDR1 LNHDA, CDR2 SQIVND (reference sequence). The CDR3 spans 15 residues. V lost 3 bases and J lost 3, with 12 bases in between. The CDR3 nucleotides are TGTGCCAGTAGTATCAGTCAGGGGAACAATCAGCCCCAGCATTTT. Its protein product is CASSISQGNNQPQHF.

The rearrangement links TRBV3-1 (or the pseudogene TRBV3-2) to TRBJ2-3; TRBD2 might be the D (7 bases). Germline CDR1 and CDR2: LGHDT and YNNKEL (reference sequence). Trimming stripped 0 bases from V and 2 bases from J, with 12 bases between. This CDR3 contains 16 residues. The CDR3 here is CASSQDPGGSTDTQYF. The CDR3, as DNA: TGTGCCAGCAGCCAAGATCCGGGGGGCTCCACAGATACGCAGTATTTT.

This sequence joins TRBV18 and TRBJ2-3; 9 nucleotides match TRBD2. Germline V lookup: CDR1 KGHSH, CDR2 LQKENI. This CDR3 is built from 16 residues. V lost 3 bases, J lost 2 bases, and 6 bases stayed unmatched. CDR3 coding DNA: TGTGCCAGCTCACCGGCTAGCGGGGCGCTCACAGATACGCAGTATTTT. Translation: CASSPASGALTDTQYF. Combining the CDR3 with reference TRBV18 and TRBJ2-3 gives the whole variable domain NAGVMQNPRHLVRRRGQEARLRCSPMKGHSHVYWYRQLPEEGLKFMVYLQKENIIDESGMPKERFSAEFPKEGPSILRIQQVVRGDSAAYFCASSPASGALTDTQYFGPGTRLTVL.

V and J are TRBV6-1 and TRBJ2-2, with 9 positions matching TRBD2. V lost 0 bases, J lost 2 bases, and 10 bases stayed unmatched. CDR1 and CDR2 from the germline V gene are MNHNS and SASEGT. The CDR3 has 19 residues. The CDR3 DNA is TGTGCCAGCAGTGAAGCGTGGCGGGGGGGGAAGGTAAACACCGGGGAGCTGTTTTTT. Translating gives CASSEAWRGGKVNTGELFF.

The chain combines TRBV9 with TRBJ2-3; 7 bases agree with TRBD1. The CDR3 is made up of 15 amino acids. Germline assignment: CDR1 SGDLS and CDR2 YYNGEE. The junction had 7 bases not matched to a gene; V was cut back by 6 bases and J by 0 bases. CDR3 coding DNA: TGTGCCAGCACCTCACAGGGGTTTAGCACAGATACGCAGTATTTT. It translates to CASTSQGFSTDTQYF.